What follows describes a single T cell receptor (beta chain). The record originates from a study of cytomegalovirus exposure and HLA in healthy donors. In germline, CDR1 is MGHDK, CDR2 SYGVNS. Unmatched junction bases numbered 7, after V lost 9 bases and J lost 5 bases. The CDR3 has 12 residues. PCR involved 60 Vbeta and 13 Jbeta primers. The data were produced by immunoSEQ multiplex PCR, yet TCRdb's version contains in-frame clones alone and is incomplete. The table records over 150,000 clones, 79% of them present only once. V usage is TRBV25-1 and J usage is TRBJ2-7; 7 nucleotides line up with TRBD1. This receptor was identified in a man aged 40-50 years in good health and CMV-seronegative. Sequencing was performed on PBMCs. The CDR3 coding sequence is TGTGCCAGTAGACAGGGTAATGACGAGCAGTACTTC. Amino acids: CASRQGNDEQYF.